The clone carrying this T cell receptor beta chain was observed a single time. This entry comes from a study of control samples from healthy donors and cancer patients. Assay: immunoSEQ multiplex PCR; the TCRdb copy retains only in-frame clones and omits some. The table includes around 140,000 clones, roughly 89% detected once. The V and J ends lost 5 bases and 7 bases respectively, with 11 bases between them. Germline CDR1 DFQATT, CDR2 SNEGSKA (reference sequence). This CDR3 contains 11 residues. Sequenced: blood. The J gene is TRBJ1-1, the V gene TRBV20-1; tentatively, D is TRBD1 (6 bases). The sequence was obtained from a man aged 18 to 29 in good health. CDR3: CSAQVQGEAFF. CDR3 nucleotides: TGCAGTGCTCAAGTACAGGGTGAAGCTTTCTTT.